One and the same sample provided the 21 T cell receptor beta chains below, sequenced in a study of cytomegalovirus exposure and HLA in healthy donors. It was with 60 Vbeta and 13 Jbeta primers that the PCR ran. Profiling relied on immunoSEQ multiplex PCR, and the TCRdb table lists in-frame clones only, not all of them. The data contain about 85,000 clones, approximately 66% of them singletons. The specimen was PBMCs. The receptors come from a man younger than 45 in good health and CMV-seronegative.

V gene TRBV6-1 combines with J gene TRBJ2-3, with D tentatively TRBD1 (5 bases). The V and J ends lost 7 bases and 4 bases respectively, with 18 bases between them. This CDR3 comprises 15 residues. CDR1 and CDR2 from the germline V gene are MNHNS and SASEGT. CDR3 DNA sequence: TGTGCCAGCACCGCCTGGGGTCAGGGCGCAGATACGCAGTATTTT. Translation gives CASTAWGQGADTQYF.

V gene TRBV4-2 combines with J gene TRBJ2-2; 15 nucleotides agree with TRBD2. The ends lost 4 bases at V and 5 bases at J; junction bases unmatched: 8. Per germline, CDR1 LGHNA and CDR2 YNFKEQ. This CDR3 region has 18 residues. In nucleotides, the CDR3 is TGTGCCAGCAGCCCTAGGACTAGCGGGAGGGTAATAACCGGGGAGCTGTTTTTT. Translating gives CASSPRTSGRVITGELFF.

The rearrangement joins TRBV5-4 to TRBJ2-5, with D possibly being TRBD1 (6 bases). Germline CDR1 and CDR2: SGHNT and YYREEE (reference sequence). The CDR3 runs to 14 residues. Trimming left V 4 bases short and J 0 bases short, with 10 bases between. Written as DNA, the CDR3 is TGTGCCAGCAGCCCACAGGGATACCAAGAGACCCAGTACTTC. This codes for CASSPQGYQETQYF.

The CDR3 is CASMGQGAYEQYF. CDR3 nucleotides: TGTGCCAGCATGGGACAGGGGGCGTACGAGCAGTACTTC. This chain uses TRBV6-6 with TRBJ2-7; TRBD1 matches 12 bases. The germline CDR1 and CDR2 sequences are MNHNY and SVGAGI (reference sequence). The junction had 2 bases not matched to a gene; V was cut back by 7 bases and J by 4 bases. This CDR3 contains 13 residues.

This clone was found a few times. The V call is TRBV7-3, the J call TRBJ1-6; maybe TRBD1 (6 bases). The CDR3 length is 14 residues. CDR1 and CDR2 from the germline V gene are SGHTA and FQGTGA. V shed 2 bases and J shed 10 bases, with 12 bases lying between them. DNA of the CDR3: TGTGCCAGCAGCTTATGGGACAAGGTGTCACCCCTCCACTTT. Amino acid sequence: CASSLWDKVSPLHF. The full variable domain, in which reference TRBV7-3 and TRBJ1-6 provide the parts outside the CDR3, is GAGVSQTPSNKVTEKGKYVELRCDPISGHTALYWYRQSLGQGPEFLIYFQGTGAADDSGLPNDRFFAVRPEGSVSTLKIQRTERGDSAVYLCASSLWDKVSPLHFGNGTRLTVT.

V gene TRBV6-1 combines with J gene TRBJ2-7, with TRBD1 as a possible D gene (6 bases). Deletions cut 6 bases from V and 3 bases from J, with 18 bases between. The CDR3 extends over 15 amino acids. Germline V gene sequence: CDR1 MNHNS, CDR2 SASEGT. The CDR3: CASSPRWDTYYEQYF. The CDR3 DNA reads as TGTGCCAGCAGCCCCAGGTGGGACACTTACTACGAGCAGTACTTC.

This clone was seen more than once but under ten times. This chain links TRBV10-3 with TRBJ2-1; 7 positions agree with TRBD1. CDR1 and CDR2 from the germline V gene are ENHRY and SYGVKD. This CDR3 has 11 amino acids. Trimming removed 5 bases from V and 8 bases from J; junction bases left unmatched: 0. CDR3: CAISQGDEQFF. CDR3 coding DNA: TGTGCCATCAGTCAGGGGGATGAGCAGTTCTTC.

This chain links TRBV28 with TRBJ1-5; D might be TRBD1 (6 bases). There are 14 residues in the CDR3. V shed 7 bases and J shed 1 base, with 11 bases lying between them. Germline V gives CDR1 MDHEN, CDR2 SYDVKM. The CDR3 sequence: CASTKRGSNQPQHF. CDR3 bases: TGTGCCAGCACTAAGAGGGGGAGCAATCAGCCCCAGCATTTT.

DNA of the CDR3: TGTGCCAGCAGCCGAGGTGGGGCTAGCGGGACCGGGGAGCTGTTTTTT. It codes for CASSRGGASGTGELFF. The chain is built from TRBV14 and TRBJ2-2; TRBD2 matches at 8 bases. Germline CDR1 is SGHDN and CDR2 is FVKESK. The CDR3 covers 16 residues. The trim removed 4 bases at V and 5 bases at J, leaving 9 bases unmatched.

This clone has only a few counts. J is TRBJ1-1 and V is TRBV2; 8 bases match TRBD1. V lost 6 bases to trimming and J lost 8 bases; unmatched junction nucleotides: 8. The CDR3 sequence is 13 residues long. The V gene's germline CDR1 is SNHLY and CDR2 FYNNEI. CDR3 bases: TGTGCCAGCAGCGGGACAGGTAATGGAGAAGCTTTCTTT. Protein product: CASSGTGNGEAFF.

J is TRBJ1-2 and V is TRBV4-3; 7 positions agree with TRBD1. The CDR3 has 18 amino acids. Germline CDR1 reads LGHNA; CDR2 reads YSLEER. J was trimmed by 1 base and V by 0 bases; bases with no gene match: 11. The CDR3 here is CASSQDTGVGDFNYGYTF. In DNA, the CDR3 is TGCGCCAGCAGCCAAGATACAGGGGTGGGGGATTTTAACTATGGCTACACCTTC.

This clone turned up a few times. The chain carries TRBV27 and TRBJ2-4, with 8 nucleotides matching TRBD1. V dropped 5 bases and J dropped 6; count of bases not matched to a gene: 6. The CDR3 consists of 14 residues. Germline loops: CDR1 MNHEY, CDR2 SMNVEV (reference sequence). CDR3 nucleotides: TGTGCCAGCAGTATCCAGACAGGGGTAAACATTCAGTACTTC. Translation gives CASSIQTGVNIQYF.

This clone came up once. The CDR3 region is CASSQGRTGAGNTIYF. The CDR3 nucleotides are TGTGCCAGCAGCCAAGGGCGGACAGGGGCTGGAAACACCATATATTTT. The chain recombines TRBV4-2 with TRBJ1-3; 9 bases map to TRBD1. The CDR3 runs 16 residues. CDR1 is LGHNA, CDR2 YNFKEQ, per germline. The trim removed 1 base at V and 2 bases at J, leaving 3 bases unmatched.

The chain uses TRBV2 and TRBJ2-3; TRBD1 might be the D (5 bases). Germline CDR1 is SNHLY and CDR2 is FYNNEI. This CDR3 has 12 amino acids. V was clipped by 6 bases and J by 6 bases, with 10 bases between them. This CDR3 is CASRAGSDTQYF. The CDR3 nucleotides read TGTGCCAGCAGGGCAGGGTCCGATACGCAGTATTTT.

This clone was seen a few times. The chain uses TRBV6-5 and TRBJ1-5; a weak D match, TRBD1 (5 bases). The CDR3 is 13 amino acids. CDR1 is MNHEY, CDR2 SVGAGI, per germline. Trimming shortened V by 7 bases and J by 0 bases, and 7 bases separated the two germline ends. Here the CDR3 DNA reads TGTGCCAGCAAGGGGAATAGCAATCAGCCCCAGCATTTT. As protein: CASKGNSNQPQHF.

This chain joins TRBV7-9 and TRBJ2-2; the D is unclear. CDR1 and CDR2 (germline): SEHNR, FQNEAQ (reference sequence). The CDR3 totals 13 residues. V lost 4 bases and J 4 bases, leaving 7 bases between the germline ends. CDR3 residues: CASSSSSTGELFF. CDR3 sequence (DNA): TGTGCCAGCAGCTCTAGTAGCACCGGGGAGCTGTTTTTT.

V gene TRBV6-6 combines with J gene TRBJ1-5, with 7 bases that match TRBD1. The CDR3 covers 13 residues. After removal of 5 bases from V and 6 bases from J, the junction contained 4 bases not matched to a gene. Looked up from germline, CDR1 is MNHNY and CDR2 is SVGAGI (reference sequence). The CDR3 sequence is CASSLDRVQPQHF. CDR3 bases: TGTGCCAGCAGTCTCGACAGGGTTCAGCCCCAGCATTTT.

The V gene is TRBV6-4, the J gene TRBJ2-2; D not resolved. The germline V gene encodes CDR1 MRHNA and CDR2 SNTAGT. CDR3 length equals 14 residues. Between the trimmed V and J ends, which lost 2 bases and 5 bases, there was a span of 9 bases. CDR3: CASSDRHFTGELFF. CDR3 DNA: TGTGCCAGCAGTGACCGACACTTTACCGGGGAGCTGTTTTTT.

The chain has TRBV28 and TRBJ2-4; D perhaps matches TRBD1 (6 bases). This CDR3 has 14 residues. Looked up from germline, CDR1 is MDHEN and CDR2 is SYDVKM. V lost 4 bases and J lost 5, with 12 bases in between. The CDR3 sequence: CASSSDRFENIQYF. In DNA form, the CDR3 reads TGTGCCAGCAGTTCCGACAGGTTTGAAAACATTCAGTACTTC.

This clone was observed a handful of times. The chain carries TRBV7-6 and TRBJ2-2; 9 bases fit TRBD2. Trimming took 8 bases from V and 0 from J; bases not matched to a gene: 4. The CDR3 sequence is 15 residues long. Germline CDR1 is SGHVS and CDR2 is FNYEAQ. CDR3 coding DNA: TGTGCCAGCGGTTTAGCGGGAGCGAACACCGGGGAGCTGTTTTTT. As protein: CASGLAGANTGELFF.

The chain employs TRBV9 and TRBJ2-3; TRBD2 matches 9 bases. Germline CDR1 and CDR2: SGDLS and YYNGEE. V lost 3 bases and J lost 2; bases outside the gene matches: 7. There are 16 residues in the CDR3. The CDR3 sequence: CASSADSGGITDTQYF. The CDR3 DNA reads TGTGCCAGCAGCGCCGACAGCGGGGGGATCACAGATACGCAGTATTTT.